This is a list of T cell receptor beta chains from one sample in a study of blood T cells in healthy people across ages. Each CDR3 protein gets one entry after TCRdb re-called the 5' RACE reads with MiXCR. The sample holds approximately 2,000,000 distinct CDR3 sequences, around 42% seen once. The specimen sequenced was blood. Receptors originate from a human donor in good health. The CDR3 runs from the conserved cysteine through the conserved F or W. The D gene is left open where the match is weak. For some rows the clone size is stated as once, few or many, or as a class when expanded; others skip it.

clone size	V gene	D gene	J gene	CDR3 DNA	CDR3 protein
few	TRBV4-3	-	TRBJ1-3	TGCGCCAGCAGCCAAGATTACCGATTTCTAGTTGCGGGAAACACCATATATTTT	CASSQDYRFLVAGNTIYF
-	TRBV29-1	-	TRBJ2-7	TGCAGCGTTTATCAGGGATTATCCTACGAGCAGTACTTC	CSVYQGLSYEQYF
-	TRBV5-6	-	TRBJ2-1	TGTGCCAGCAGCTTGCCCCGTACACGTGAGCAGTTCTTC	CASSLPRTREQFF
-	TRBV4-3	TRBD1	TRBJ2-5	TGCGCCAGCAGCCAAACAGGGGGCTATGAGACCCAGTACTTC	CASSQTGGYETQYF
once	TRBV5-1	-	TRBJ2-1	TGCGCCAGCAACGACCTTAGGAGCTCCTACAATGAGCAGTTCTTC	CASNDLRSSYNEQFF
-	TRBV6-5	-	TRBJ1-2	TGTGCCAGCAGTCACCCCATTTATGGCTACACCTTC	CASSHPIYGYTF
few	TRBV7-9	-	TRBJ1-1	TGTGCCAGCAGCTTAGCCTACAGCGAAGCTTTCTTT	CASSLAYSEAFF
-	TRBV2	-	TRBJ2-3	TGTGCCAGCAAAGGAGTCGGTTCCACAGATACGCAGTATTTT	CASKGVGSTDTQYF
-	TRBV6-6	-	TRBJ1-2	TGTGCCACCAGAGGGGGGGCTGGTGGCTACACCTTC	CATRGGAGGYTF
once	TRBV6-1	-	TRBJ2-3	TGTGCCAGCAGTGCTCACCCGGGGGCGGCTAGCACAGATACGCAGTATTTT	CASSAHPGAASTDTQYF
-	TRBV27	TRBD2	TRBJ2-6	TGTGCCAGCAGCCGGGAGGCTGTATGGAGGTCTGGGGCCAACGTCCTGACTTTC	CASSREAVWRSGANVLTF
-	TRBV7-3	TRBD1	TRBJ2-1	TGTGCCAGCAGCTCGAACACCGGGGGACAGGGAACGAATGAGCAGTTCTTC	CASSSNTGGQGTNEQFF
-	TRBV10-3	TRBD1	TRBJ1-2	TGTGCCATCAGTGAGACAGGGGGCGGTGGCTACACCTTC	CAISETGGGGYTF
-	TRBV7-2	-	TRBJ2-7	TGTGCCAGCAGCGATCTTCCATGGGTCTCTGACAGCCACGGGCAGTACTTC	CASSDLPWVSDSHGQYF
-	TRBV25-1	TRBD1	TRBJ1-6	TGTGCCAGCAGTGAAAGGGGGGACAGGTATTCACCCCTCCACTTT	CASSERGDRYSPLHF